This TCR beta chain came from a study of identical twins. TCRdb itself ran the 5' RACE reads through MiXCR, one entry per CDR3 protein. The sample shows 250,000 or so distinct CDR3 sequences, roughly an eighth of them seen only once. This clonotype has ten or more counts. The CDR3 covers 15 residues. V was pared by 0 bases and J by 3 bases, with 5 bases of the junction left unmatched. This sample also appeared in a second study, on yellow fever vaccine responses in identical twins.

The TCR was taken from a woman younger than 35 in good health. The material sequenced was memory (CD45RO+) T cells sorted from blood. The rearrangement joins TRBV12-3 or TRBV12-4 to TRBJ2-7; 7 bases map to TRBD1. CDR3 in amino acids: CASSLAGGGNYEQYF. CDR3 DNA sequence: TGTGCCAGCAGTTTAGCAGGGGGCGGAAACTACGAGCAGTACTTC.